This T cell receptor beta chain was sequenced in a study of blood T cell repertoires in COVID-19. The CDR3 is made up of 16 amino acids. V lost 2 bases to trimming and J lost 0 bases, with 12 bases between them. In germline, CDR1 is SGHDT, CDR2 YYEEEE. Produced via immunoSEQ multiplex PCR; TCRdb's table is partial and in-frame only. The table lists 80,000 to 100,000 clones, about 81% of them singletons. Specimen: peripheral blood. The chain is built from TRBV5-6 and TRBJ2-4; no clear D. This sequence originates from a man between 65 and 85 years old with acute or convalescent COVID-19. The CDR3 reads CASSLIGALAKNIQYF. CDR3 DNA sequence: TGTGCCAGCAGCTTAATAGGAGCTCTAGCCAAAAACATTCAGTACTTC.